These 21 T cell receptor beta chains were all obtained from the same sample, sequenced in a study of blood T cell repertoires in COVID-19. Clones were read by immunoSEQ multiplex PCR, and TCRdb kept only the in-frame ones, dropping some. The data show 200,000 to 250,000 clones, nearly 90% seen once. Sample: peripheral blood. Receptors originate from a man aged 18 to 35 with active or convalescent COVID-19.

This sequence joins TRBV9 and TRBJ2-1; 10 bases are shared with TRBD1. The V gene end was trimmed by 3 bases and the J gene end by 3 bases; junction bases not matched to a gene: 6. Germline assignment: CDR1 SGDLS and CDR2 YYNGEE. This CDR3 is 16 amino acids long. This CDR3 reads CASSAETGGGYNEQFF. The DNA of the CDR3 is TGTGCCAGCAGCGCCGAGACAGGGGGCGGCTACAATGAGCAGTTCTTC.

V usage is TRBV7-2 and J usage is TRBJ2-2; no definite D call. This CDR3 spans 14 amino acids. Trimming removed 5 bases at V and 5 bases at J, with 12 bases between. From germline, CDR1 is SGHTA and CDR2 FQGNSA. CDR3 protein: CASSRQRLTGELFF. CDR3 DNA: TGTGCCAGCAGCCGGCAGAGGTTAACCGGGGAGCTGTTTTTT.

The count of this clone is one. This sequence joins TRBV5-6 and TRBJ1-5; a weak D match, TRBD1 (6 bases). Germline-derived CDR1 and CDR2 are SGHDT and YYEEEE. CDR3 size: 13 residues. Trimming pared 4 bases from V and 13 bases from J, leaving 18 bases between. The CDR3 nucleotides read TGTGCCAGCAGCCAACCCCCGGGGGGCCCGCAGCATTTT. Translated: CASSQPPGGPQHF.

The rearrangement joins TRBV6-5 to TRBJ2-7; 10 bases match TRBD2. The V gene end was trimmed by 6 bases and the J gene end by 10 bases; junction bases not matched to a gene: 9. This CDR3 is 13 amino acids long. CDR1 is MNHEY and CDR2 is SVGAGI in the germline V gene. The CDR3 sequence: CASRPGLARAQYF. The CDR3 coding sequence is TGTGCCAGCAGACCGGGACTAGCGAGAGCTCAGTACTTC.

The rearrangement links TRBV9 to TRBJ1-2, with a weak D call TRBD1 (6 bases). Trimming pared 2 bases from V and 11 bases from J, leaving 13 bases between. CDR3 length equals 12 residues. Germline CDR1 SGDLS, CDR2 YYNGEE. The CDR3 DNA is TGTGCCAGCAGCGTGAGAGACAGGCAATACACCTTC. It is translated as CASSVRDRQYTF.

The chain is built from TRBV24-1 and TRBJ1-5, with D uncertain. Between the trimmed V and J ends, which lost 12 bases and 4 bases, there was a span of 9 bases. This CDR3 is built from 11 residues. Germline V gene data show CDR1 as KGHDR and CDR2 as SFDVKD. The CDR3 is CAPRGNQPQHF. The CDR3 DNA follows: TGTGCCCCCCGGGGTAATCAGCCCCAGCATTTT.

The rearrangement links TRBV28 to TRBJ2-1; D gene unclear. CDR1 and CDR2 (germline): MDHEN, SYDVKM. Trimming cost V 8 bases and J 6 bases, with 14 bases left between them. The length of the CDR3 is 13 residues. CDR3 in DNA: TGTGCCAGCGCCCCCATGGCTCTCAATGAGCAGTTCTTC. It translates to CASAPMALNEQFF.

This sequence joins TRBV9 and TRBJ2-1, with 10 bases that match TRBD2. CDR3 length: 16 residues. Per germline, CDR1 SGDLS and CDR2 YYNGEE. Trimming took 3 bases from V and 9 from J; bases not matched to a gene: 12. Here the CDR3 DNA reads TGTGCCAGCAGCGGCGGGAGCGGGGGGGTACTAAGTGAGCAGTTCTTC. Its translation: CASSGGSGGVLSEQFF. The full variable domain, its missing parts supplied by reference TRBV9 and TRBJ2-1, is DSGVTQTPKHLITATGQRVTLRCSPRSGDLSVYWYQQSLDQGLQFLIQYYNGEERAKGNILERFSAQQFPDLHSELNLSSLELGDSALYFCASSGGSGGVLSEQFFGPGTRLTVL.

A single count supports this clone. The chain links TRBV5-1 to TRBJ2-7; 7 positions agree with TRBD1. This CDR3 comprises 13 residues. With 5 bases clipped from V and 3 bases from J, the junction kept 5 bases outside the gene matches. CDR1 SGHRS and CDR2 YFSETQ come from the germline V gene. The CDR3 sequence is CASRPGQNYEQYF. In DNA, the CDR3 is TGCGCCAGCAGGCCGGGACAGAACTACGAGCAGTACTTC.

The rearrangement joins TRBV27 to TRBJ2-3; 11 positions match TRBD2. Losses at the gene ends were 3 bases for V and 6 bases for J; bases not matched to a gene: 11. Germline-derived CDR1 and CDR2 are MNHEY and SMNVEV (reference sequence). This CDR3 is 17 amino acids long. This CDR3 reads CASSLGASGGNRDTQYF. CDR3 coding DNA: TGTGCCAGCAGTTTGGGGGCTAGCGGGGGGAATCGGGATACGCAGTATTTT.

The chain joins TRBV12-5 to TRBJ1-3; D uncertain. V shed 7 bases and J shed 1 base, with 11 bases lying between them. Germline V lookup: CDR1 LGHNT, CDR2 FRNRAP. The CDR3 has 14 residues. CDR3 nucleotide sequence: TGTGCTAGTGCCCCCGGGGTTTCTGGAAACACCATATATTTT. It specifies CASAPGVSGNTIYF.

The V gene is TRBV5-1, the J gene TRBJ2-5, with D perhaps TRBD2 (5 bases). Germline V gene sequence: CDR1 SGHRS, CDR2 YFSETQ. V was trimmed by 7 bases and J by 2 bases, leaving 9 bases between them. This CDR3 is 12 amino acids long. For the CDR3, the DNA is TGCGCCAGCCGGACTCGACAAGAGACCCAGTACTTC. This gives the protein CASRTRQETQYF.

The gene calls are TRBV7-6 and TRBJ1-4; 7 positions match TRBD1. Trimming cost V 5 bases and J 0 bases; bases outside gene matches: 6. The germline CDR1 and CDR2 sequences are SGHVS and FNYEAQ. CDR3 size: 16 residues. The CDR3 DNA is TGTGCCAGCAGCCCCCAGGGGGTTGCAACTAATGAAAAACTGTTTTTT. Its translation: CASSPQGVATNEKLFF.

The gene calls are TRBV6-5 and TRBJ1-2; 7 bases fit TRBD1. The J segment lost 5 bases and the V segment lost 5 bases, leaving 2 bases of the junction unmatched. Germline loops: CDR1 MNHEY, CDR2 SVGAGI. CDR3 size: 12 residues. As DNA, the CDR3 is TGTGCCAGCAGTAGACAGGGATATGGCTACACCTTC. This codes for CASSRQGYGYTF.

The count of this clone is one. The rearrangement links TRBV21-1 to TRBJ2-3; TRBD2 reflects the table's D call only, with no check against the DNA. TRBV21-1 is annotated as a pseudogene. The CDR3 extends over 16 amino acids. CDR3 DNA sequence: TGTGCCAGCAGCAAAGACGTGGGACTAGCTTCGCATACGCAGTATTTT. Translated, it gives CASSKDVGLASHTQYF.

Here the CDR3 DNA reads TGTGCCAGCTTGGCGGAGAACACTGAAGCTTTCTTT. It translates to CASLAENTEAFF. The rearrangement joins TRBV6-5 to TRBJ1-1; D unresolved. The V end was cut by 8 bases, the J end by 1 base, with 8 bases between. This CDR3 has 12 amino acids. Germline V gives CDR1 MNHEY, CDR2 SVGAGI.

A word on this clone: This clone may be a read error of a much larger clone one base away. The gene calls are TRBV28 and TRBJ2-7; 8 bases align to TRBD1. Germline V gene lookup returns CDR1 MDHEN and CDR2 SYDVKM. V trimming: 6 bases; J trimming: 3 bases; junction bases outside the gene matches: 1. The CDR3 has 12 residues. CDR3: CASSDRGYEQYF. DNA of the CDR3: TGTGCCAGCAGCGACAGGGGCTACGAGCAGTACTTC.

The chain joins TRBV18 to TRBJ1-2; TRBD1 aligns across 8 bases. The CDR3 has 14 amino acids. Trimming removed 3 bases from V and 4 bases from J; junction bases left unmatched: 4. Germline lookup yields CDR1 KGHSH and CDR2 LQKENI. The CDR3, as DNA: TGTGCCAGCTCACCGGACAGGGAGAGCTATGGCTACACCTTC. Its translation is CASSPDRESYGYTF.

This CDR3 is CASRIDRGPEQYF. In DNA, the CDR3 is TGCGCCAGCAGAATAGACAGGGGGCCCGAGCAGTACTTC. The chain links TRBV5-1 to TRBJ2-7; 10 bases are shared with TRBD1. The J segment lost 6 bases and the V segment lost 5 bases, leaving 5 bases of the junction unmatched. The germline CDR1 and CDR2 sequences are SGHRS and YFSETQ. The CDR3 sequence is 13 residues long.

This clone has only one observation. This chain joins TRBV15 and TRBJ1-1; possible D gene TRBD1, 5 bases. Trimming pared 5 bases from V and 5 bases from J, leaving 9 bases between. The CDR3 runs 12 residues. Per germline, CDR1 LNHNV and CDR2 YYDKDF (reference sequence). The CDR3, as DNA: TGTGCCACCAGCGGGGGAGGGACTGAAGCTTTCTTT. This translates into CATSGGGTEAFF.

This clone was seen only once. The CDR3 DNA sequence: TGTGCCAGCAGCTTAGCGTGGGGCAGGGGCAACGAGCAGTACTTC. This codes for CASSLAWGRGNEQYF. The chain employs TRBV11-2 and TRBJ2-7; D might be TRBD1 (6 bases). CDR1 and CDR2 (germline): SGHAT, FQNNGV. V was shortened by 1 base and J by 5 bases, with 15 bases between the two germline ends. The CDR3 extends over 15 amino acids.